Sequencing of this T cell receptor beta chain was carried out in a study of blood T cell repertoires in COVID-19. The CDR3 length is 18 residues. Per the germline V gene, CDR1 is SGHDT and CDR2 is YYEEEE. The trim removed 0 bases at V and 5 bases at J, leaving 12 bases unmatched. Using immunoSEQ multiplex PCR, the repertoire was profiled, and TCRdb retains in-frame clones only, with some absent. The table lists about 2,400 clones, around 87% of them singletons. The chain has TRBV5-6 and TRBJ1-4; 8 bases are a match to TRBD1. What was sequenced was peripheral blood. The receptor's source is a man between 70 and 80 years old with active COVID-19. This chain's CDR3 is CASSLVSAGGIKNEKLFF. The CDR3 DNA reads TGTGCCAGCAGCTTGGTCAGCGCAGGGGGCATTAAGAATGAAAAACTGTTTTTT.